These 21 T cell receptor beta chains were all obtained from the same sample, sequenced in a study of CD4 T cells in relation to SARS-CoV-2 and coronaviruses. The repertoire was sequenced with immunoSEQ multiplex PCR; TCRdb's copy has only in-frame clones and lacks some. The sample consists of roughly 26,000 clones, about 81% of them appearing once. These receptors' antigens are unknown. The unexposed donors gave CD4+ T cells in about 2010-2019, prior to COVID-19. After roughly ten days of culture, CD4+ T cells were isolated. The sample was CD4+ T cells from PBMCs, cultured in vitro. The receptors originated from a human donor in good health.

The chain uses TRBV6-1 and TRBJ2-7; 9 bases match TRBD1. The CDR3 consists of 14 residues. Germline lookup yields CDR1 MNHNS and CDR2 SASEGT. The V segment lost 4 bases and the J segment 6 bases; nucleotides outside the gene matches: 7. The CDR3 loop is CASSAAGTGFEQYF. CDR3 nucleotides: TGTGCCAGCAGTGCAGCCGGGACAGGGTTCGAGCAGTACTTC.

This chain links TRBV29-1 with TRBJ1-3; D ambiguous. V was clipped by 4 bases and J by 3 bases, with 7 bases between them. The CDR3 spans 12 residues. Germline lookup yields CDR1 SQVTM and CDR2 ANQGSEA. The CDR3 here is CSVGTDGNTIYF. CDR3 DNA sequence: TGCAGCGTTGGAACAGATGGAAACACCATATATTTT. Drawing the rest from reference TRBV29-1 and TRBJ1-3, the complete variable domain is SAVISQKPSRDICQRGTSLTIQCQVDSQVTMMFWYRQQPGQSLTLIATANQGSEATYESGFVIDKFPISRPNLTFSTLTVSNMSPEDSSIYLCSVGTDGNTIYFGEGSWLTVV.

The count of this clone is one. The V gene is TRBV29-1, the J gene TRBJ1-1, with D possibly matching TRBD1 (6 bases). CDR1 is SQVTM and CDR2 is ANQGSEA in the germline V gene. Trimming cost V 8 bases and J 1 base, with 14 bases left between them. The CDR3 extends over 13 amino acids. The CDR3 reads CSCRGQENTEAFF. DNA of the CDR3: TGCAGCTGTAGGGGACAAGAGAACACTGAAGCTTTCTTT.

The V call is TRBV6-2 or TRBV6-3, the J call TRBJ2-7; TRBD2 aligns across 7 bases. Germline values: CDR1 MNHEY, CDR2 SVGEGT. CDR3 length equals 15 residues. V shed 0 bases, J shed 0 bases, and the junction held 2 bases outside the gene matches. The CDR3 DNA reads TGTGCCAGCAGTTACTCGGGAGGGATCTCCTACGAGCAGTACTTC. The encoded protein is CASSYSGGISYEQYF.

This clone was found a few times. The junction differs from germline at one of its ends, possibly a read error. The V and J genes are TRBV2 and TRBJ1-2, with D perhaps matching TRBD1 (5 bases). The CDR3 is 11 amino acids. The V gene's germline CDR1 is SNHLY and CDR2 FYNNEI. The CDR3 reads CASSEITGVYF. CDR3 nucleotide sequence: TGTGCCAGCAGTGAAATTACAGGAGTTTACTTC. The variable domain in full, completed from reference TRBV2 and TRBJ1-2, reads EPEVTQTPSHQVTQMGQEVILRCVPISNHLYFYWYRQILGQKVEFLVSFYNNEISEKSEIFDDQFSVERPDGSNFTLKIRSTKLEDSAMYFCASSEITGVYFGSGTRLTVV.

V is TRBV7-9 and J is TRBJ2-3; D is tentatively TRBD1 or TRBD2 (5 bases each). Germline CDR1 SEHNR, CDR2 FQNEAQ (reference sequence). Trimming removed 5 bases at V and 2 bases at J, with 8 bases between. The CDR3 spans 13 residues. The DNA for the CDR3 is TGTGCCAGCAGCCGGGACCCCACAGATACGCAGTATTTT. Translated: CASSRDPTDTQYF.

The chain joins TRBV9 to TRBJ2-7; 11 bases align to TRBD1. Germline CDR1 and CDR2: SGDLS and YYNGEE. This CDR3 contains 15 residues. Germline trimming cut 0 bases from V and 5 bases from J; bases unmatched to any gene: 4. This CDR3 is CASSVEDRGLHEQYF. The CDR3 DNA follows: TGTGCCAGCAGCGTAGAGGACAGGGGGCTCCACGAGCAGTACTTC. Looking up the rest from reference TRBV9 and TRBJ2-7 gives the full variable domain: DSGVTQTPKHLITATGQRVTLRCSPRSGDLSVYWYQQSLDQGLQFLIQYYNGEERAKGNILERFSAQQFPDLHSELNLSSLELGDSALYFCASSVEDRGLHEQYFGPGTRLTVT.

This chain joins TRBV6-5 and TRBJ1-4, with D tentatively TRBD1 (5 bases). The CDR3 runs 15 residues. V lost 6 bases and J 3 bases, leaving 14 bases between the germline ends. CDR1 and CDR2 (germline): MNHEY, SVGAGI. This CDR3 is CASRPGGVANEKLFF. The CDR3 DNA sequence: TGTGCCAGCAGACCGGGAGGGGTGGCTAATGAAAAACTGTTTTTT.

The chain has TRBV4-3 and TRBJ2-7; possible D gene TRBD2, 5 bases. CDR3 length: 15 amino acids. Germline assignment: CDR1 LGHNA and CDR2 YSLEER. Between the trimmed V and J ends, which lost 1 base and 0 bases, there was a span of 10 bases. The CDR3 is CASSQGPGLSYEQYF. The CDR3 coding sequence is TGCGCCAGCAGCCAAGGCCCCGGACTCTCCTACGAGCAGTACTTC.

CDR3 residues: CAISADRGLTDTQYF. Written as DNA, the CDR3 is TGTGCCATCAGTGCGGACAGGGGGTTGACAGATACGCAGTATTTT. This chain joins TRBV10-3 and TRBJ2-3; 10 nucleotides agree with TRBD1. There are 15 residues in the CDR3. Trimming took 4 bases from V and 3 from J; bases not matched to a gene: 4. The germline V gene has CDR1 ENHRY and CDR2 SYGVKD.

V usage is TRBV6-6 and J usage is TRBJ2-2; perhaps TRBD1 as D (5 bases). Germline assignment: CDR1 MNHNY and CDR2 SVGAGI (reference sequence). The CDR3 consists of 14 residues. V lost 5 bases, J lost 4 bases, and 11 bases lay in between. CDR3 amino acids: CASSRDSPTGELFF. CDR3 nucleotide sequence: TGTGCCAGCAGTCGCGACAGTCCCACCGGGGAGCTGTTTTTT.

V and J are TRBV19 and TRBJ2-1; 8 nucleotides align to TRBD1. The ends lost 3 bases at V and 5 bases at J; junction bases unmatched: 6. The CDR3 extends over 15 amino acids. Germline CDR1 is LNHDA and CDR2 is SQIVND (reference sequence). The CDR3 DNA reads TGTGCCAGTAGTATCCGGGACAGGTTTAACAATGAGCAGTTCTTC. Residues: CASSIRDRFNNEQFF.

This chain links TRBV7-7 with TRBJ2-5; D is perhaps TRBD2 (7 bases). Trimming removed 1 base from V and 5 bases from J, with 14 bases in between. CDR3 length: 15 amino acids. Germline CDR1 reads SSHAT; CDR2 reads FNYEAQ (reference sequence). For the CDR3, the DNA is TGTGCCAGCAGCTTAGAGGGGGGGACCTTTGAGACCCAGTACTTC. This codes for CASSLEGGTFETQYF.

This clone was picked up a small number of times. The V and J genes are TRBV4-3 and TRBJ1-2; 7 bases are shared with TRBD1. Unmatched junction bases numbered 10, after V lost 3 bases and J lost 6 bases. There are 15 residues in the CDR3. Germline V lookup: CDR1 LGHNA, CDR2 YSLEER. CDR3 loop: CASSQDPGQGDGYTF. CDR3 nucleotide sequence: TGCGCCAGCAGCCAGGACCCGGGGCAGGGGGATGGCTACACCTTC.

The chain employs TRBV18 and TRBJ2-2, with a possible D match to TRBD1 (7 bases). The germline V gene encodes CDR1 KGHSH and CDR2 LQKENI. The CDR3 extends over 17 amino acids. V was shortened by 5 bases and J by 0 bases, with 16 bases between the two germline ends. DNA for the CDR3: TGTGCCAGCTCAGGACTTTCAGGGGGGACGAACACCGGGGAGCTGTTTTTT. It translates to CASSGLSGGTNTGELFF.

This chain joins TRBV6-5 and TRBJ2-5; D uncertain. V gave up 5 bases and J gave up 5 bases, with 15 bases separating them. The CDR3 is 14 amino acids. Per germline, CDR1 MNHEY and CDR2 SVGAGI. The DNA of the CDR3 is TGTGCCAGCAGTCGTCGACATCTAGGGGAGACCCAGTACTTC. Its translation is CASSRRHLGETQYF.

This clone was recorded a few times. The V and J genes are TRBV19 and TRBJ1-1; D may be TRBD1 (6 bases). Germline lookup yields CDR1 LNHDA and CDR2 SQIVND (reference sequence). V was shortened by 7 bases and J by 3 bases, with 15 bases between the two germline ends. The CDR3 loop spans 14 amino acids. CDR3 in DNA: TGTGCCAGTAACAGGGAGTACGTGGACACTGAAGCTTTCTTT. It translates to CASNREYVDTEAFF.

The sample holds a few counts of this clone. V is TRBV5-4 and J is TRBJ1-1; D gene uncertain. The CDR3 has 13 amino acids. Trimming took off 4 bases at V and 5 bases at J, with 12 bases between the two ends. CDR1 SGHNT and CDR2 YYREEE come from the germline V gene (reference sequence). The CDR3 spells CASSPEGLTEAFF. CDR3 DNA sequence: TGTGCCAGCAGCCCCGAAGGGTTGACTGAAGCTTTCTTT. The full variable domain, rest sourced from reference TRBV5-4 and TRBJ1-1, is ETGVTQSPTHLIKTRGQQVTLRCSSQSGHNTVSWYQQALGQGPQFIFQYYREEENGRGNFPPRFSGLQFPNYSSELNVNALELDDSALYLCASSPEGLTEAFFGQGTRLTVV.

CDR3: CASSPSGNEQFF. Written as DNA, the CDR3 is TGTGCCAGCAGCCCCTCAGGGAATGAGCAGTTCTTC. The chain has TRBV7-3 and TRBJ2-1; D is perhaps TRBD1 (5 bases). There are 12 residues in the CDR3. Between the trimmed V and J ends, which lost 5 bases and 7 bases, there was a span of 9 bases. From germline, CDR1 is SGHTA and CDR2 FQGTGA. Using reference TRBV7-3 and TRBJ2-1 for the parts outside the CDR3, the full variable domain is GAGVSQTPSNKVTEKGKYVELRCDPISGHTALYWYRQSLGQGPEFLIYFQGTGAADDSGLPNDRFFAVRPEGSVSTLKIQRTERGDSAVYLCASSPSGNEQFFGPGTRLTVL.

The J gene is TRBJ2-1, the V gene TRBV29-1; TRBD2 might be the D (6 bases). The germline V and J ends were trimmed by 4 bases and 2 bases, with 12 bases remaining between them. Germline values: CDR1 SQVTM, CDR2 ANQGSEA. The CDR3 spans 14 residues. The CDR3, as DNA: TGCAGCGTTGCCGGGGGTGACACCTACAATGAGCAGTTCTTC. This sequence encodes CSVAGGDTYNEQFF.

The chain joins TRBV29-1 to TRBJ2-5; the D is unclear. Germline lookup yields CDR1 SQVTM and CDR2 ANQGSEA. CDR3 length equals 15 residues. Trimming shortened V by 7 bases and J by 5 bases, and 23 bases separated the two germline ends. The CDR3 DNA follows: TGCAGCGGTCTCCCCCTAGATAGCCAGGTCGAGACCCAGTACTTC. This codes for CSGLPLDSQVETQYF. The full variable domain, completed using reference TRBV29-1 and TRBJ2-5, is SAVISQKPSRDICQRGTSLTIQCQVDSQVTMMFWYRQQPGQSLTLIATANQGSEATYESGFVIDKFPISRPNLTFSTLTVSNMSPEDSSIYLCSGLPLDSQVETQYFGPGTRLLVL.